This TCR beta chain stems from a study of technical replicates of blood from a few donors. Assay used: immunoSEQ multiplex PCR; TCRdb lists only in-frame clones, some missing. Among roughly 81,000 clones listed, approximately 97% were seen once. From germline, CDR1 is SNHLY and CDR2 FYNNEI. Trimming took off 1 base at V and 4 bases at J, with 13 bases between the two ends. The CDR3 consists of 15 residues. This clone was found a few times. The origin of this receptor is a human donor in good health. Sequencing was carried out using T cells isolated from PBMCs. This chain joins TRBV2 and TRBJ1-1; a possible D gene is TRBD1 (6 bases). The CDR3 reads CASSEGTGSTTEAFF. DNA for the CDR3: TGTGCCAGCAGTGAAGGTACAGGGTCGACCACTGAAGCTTTCTTT.